One and the same sample provided the 23 T cell receptor beta chains below, sequenced in a study of breast tumors, draining lymph nodes, adjacent tissues. Samples came from axillary lymph nodes draining the breast cancer. TCRdb used MiXCR to reprocess the multiplex PCR reads, holding one entry per CDR3 protein. This sample has about 170,000 distinct CDR3 sequences, with 25% to 40% found just once. The sample comprised axillary lymph node tissue. These TCRs come from a female donor with breast cancer. Some clones in this sample may be carry-over from other donors' samples.

This clonotype was recorded a few times. Being one base from a much bigger clone, this may be a read error. The chain has TRBV5-4 and TRBJ1-4; maybe TRBD1 (5 bases). Per the germline V gene, CDR1 is SGHNT and CDR2 is YYREEE (reference sequence). This CDR3 region has 14 residues. Trimming stripped 4 bases from V and 7 bases from J, with 14 bases between. CDR3 protein: CASSRKTAGEKLFF. The CDR3 DNA reads TGTGCCAGCAGCCGGAAGACAGCCGGTGAAAAACTGTTTTTT.

This clonotype was observed at least ten times. This rearrangement joins TRBV28 to TRBJ1-4; D unclear. The CDR3 is made up of 14 amino acids. V shed 6 bases and J shed 5 bases, with 13 bases lying between them. The germline CDR1 and CDR2 sequences are MDHEN and SYDVKM. CDR3 in DNA: TGTGCCAGCAGCCCACCCGGACGGAATGAAAAACTGTTTTTT. This codes for CASSPPGRNEKLFF.

On this clonotype itself: A single base separates this from a much larger clone, so it may be a read error. The chain recombines TRBV2 with TRBJ2-7; weak D call: TRBD2 (6 bases). Per the germline V gene, CDR1 is SNHLY and CDR2 is FYNNEI. Trimming removed 5 bases from V and 4 bases from J, with 18 bases in between. CDR3 length: 15 amino acids. The chain's CDR3 is CASSPRLVLEYEQYF. The CDR3 DNA follows: TGTGCCAGCAGTCCACGACTAGTCCTCGAGTACGAGCAGTACTTC.

Points on this clonotype: A much larger clone differs from this one at a single base, so this may be a read error. The chain links TRBV30 to TRBJ2-5; no definite D call. Judging by the DNA end, TRBJ2-1 fits better; the J call may be wrong. CDR3 size: 14 residues. Germline CDR1 GTSNPN, CDR2 SVGIG (reference sequence). CDR3 DNA: TGTGCCTGGAGTTTAGGTCACGTTCAAGAGACCCAGTTCTTC. Translated, it gives CAWSLGHVQETQFF.

There are many counts of this clonotype. CDR3 coding DNA: TGCAGTGCTAGAGATAGGCCCCGAGGTAGCTTTCGGCGGGGTCACCAAGAGACCCAGTACTTC. It encodes CSARDRPRGSFRRGHQETQYF. The V gene is TRBV20-1, the J gene TRBJ2-5; D is possibly TRBD2 (6 bases). The CDR3 length is 21 residues. The ends were cut back, 0 bases at V and 0 bases at J, with 29 bases in the middle. The germline V gene has CDR1 DFQATT and CDR2 SNEGSKA (reference sequence).

This clonotype has at least ten counts. The rearrangement joins TRBV19 to TRBJ2-7; 10 positions match TRBD1. The CDR3 is 14 amino acids. The junction had 9 bases not matched to a gene; V was cut back by 10 bases and J by 3 bases. Per germline, CDR1 LNHDA and CDR2 SQIVND (reference sequence). CDR3 bases: TGTGCCACCAAACGGGACAGGGGTGTCTACGAGCAGTACTTC. Encoded protein: CATKRDRGVYEQYF.

This clonotype was observed once. No DNA is shown, since the ends of the CDR3 on it are uncertain; the CDR3 is the one TCRdb lists. This chain joins TRBV11-2 and TRBJ2-2; the table's D call TRBD1 went unverified against the DNA. Termini included, the CDR3 measures 23 amino acids. Germline-derived CDR1 and CDR2 are SGHAT and FQNNGV. CDR3 region: CASSPPTASYEQYFGPVTGELFF.

This clonotype was seen at least ten times. The chain recombines TRBV12-3 or TRBV12-4 with TRBJ2-1; 8 bases are a match to TRBD2. The CDR3 contains 16 residues. The V segment lost 4 bases and the J segment 5 bases; nucleotides outside the gene matches: 10. The CDR3 DNA reads TGTGCCAGCAGTTCCCCATTAGCGGGATCCGACAATGAGCAGTTCTTC. Amino acid sequence: CASSSPLAGSDNEQFF.

Worth noting for this clonotype: Given a much more abundant clone one base away, this may be a read error. The rearrangement links TRBV19 to TRBJ2-7, with D possibly matching TRBD2 (6 bases). CDR1 and CDR2 (germline): LNHDA, SQIVND (reference sequence). The CDR3 extends over 17 amino acids. CDR3 coding DNA: TGTGCCAGTAGCCGCTTCGTCACGGGAGAGGTCAGCTACGAGCGGTACTTC. Protein product: CASSRFVTGEVSYERYF.

This clonotype was counted ten times or more. V gene TRBV18 combines with J gene TRBJ1-5; 8 bases match TRBD1. V shed 3 bases, J shed 0 bases, and the junction held 7 bases outside the gene matches. There are 17 residues in the CDR3. CDR1 and CDR2 from the germline V gene are KGHSH and LQKENI. CDR3 sequence reads: CASSPTADRASNQPQHF. CDR3 sequence (DNA): TGTGCCAGCTCACCCACTGCGGACAGGGCTAGCAATCAGCCCCAGCATTTT.

This clonotype came up many times. A much larger clone sits a single nucleotide away, making a read error possible. V is TRBV11-2 and J is TRBJ2-7; 9 bases match TRBD1. Germline CDR1 is SGHAT and CDR2 is FQNNGV. The trim removed 6 bases at V and 6 bases at J, leaving 6 bases unmatched. This CDR3 is 13 amino acids long. For the CDR3, the DNA is TGTGCCAGCAGACGGACAGGGGACTCCGAGCAGTACTTC. It codes for CASRRTGDSEQYF.

The genes are TRBV24-1 and TRBJ1-3; unclear D gene. Per germline, CDR1 KGHDR and CDR2 SFDVKD. V was shortened by 4 bases and J by 3 bases, with 12 bases between the two germline ends. This CDR3 comprises 15 residues. This CDR3 reads CATSERTPGGNTIYF. In DNA form, the CDR3 reads TGTGCCACCAGTGAGAGGACCCCCGGTGGAAACACCATATATTTT.

This clonotype was seen repeatedly, ten times or more. J is TRBJ1-2 and V is TRBV28; D is undetermined. V gave up 4 bases and J gave up 0 bases, with 12 bases separating them. Germline assignment: CDR1 MDHEN and CDR2 SYDVKM. The CDR3 loop spans 15 amino acids. CDR3 bases: TGTGCCAGCAGTTCCCCTCCGGGAGCTAACTATGGCTACACCTTC. Its translation: CASSSPPGANYGYTF.

This clonotype was counted a few times. The chain has TRBV7-9 and TRBJ1-1, with no clear D. This CDR3 spans 14 amino acids. Germline lookup yields CDR1 SEHNR and CDR2 FQNEAQ (reference sequence). Trimming removed 5 bases from V and 1 base from J, with 11 bases in between. This CDR3 is CASSPARGNTEAFF. The CDR3 bases are TGTGCCAGCAGCCCTGCGCGGGGGAACACTGAAGCTTTCTTT.

A remark on this clonotype: A single base separates this from a much larger clone, so it may be a read error. The chain carries TRBV6-2 or TRBV6-3 and TRBJ2-7, with 11 nucleotides matching TRBD2. This CDR3 spans 16 amino acids. The V gene's germline CDR1 is MNHEY and CDR2 SVGEGT. Written as DNA, the CDR3 is TGTGCCAGCAGTTACTCGCGCGCTAGCGGGAGGAACGAGCAGCACTTC. It codes for CASSYSRASGRNEQHF.

This clonotype occurred many times. The chain recombines TRBV18 with TRBJ2-5, with D tentatively TRBD2 (6 bases). Per the germline V gene, CDR1 is KGHSH and CDR2 is LQKENI. The V end lost 2 bases, the J end lost 5 bases, and 9 bases lay between the germline ends. This CDR3 is built from 13 residues. The CDR3 nucleotides are TGTGCCAGCTCACCATCTGGGAGGGAGACCCAGTACTTC. This sequence encodes CASSPSGRETQYF. The whole variable domain, remainder taken from reference TRBV18 and TRBJ2-5, is NAGVMQNPRHLVRRRGQEARLRCSPMKGHSHVYWYRQLPEEGLKFMVYLQKENIIDESGMPKERFSAEFPKEGPSILRIQQVVRGDSAAYFCASSPSGRETQYFGPGTRLLVL.

This clonotype was detected ten times or more. The chain's CDR3 is CSATDRGGSGGASITDTQYF. CDR3 DNA: TGCAGTGCTACCGACAGGGGAGGCAGCGGGGGGGCGTCTATCACAGATACGCAGTATTTT. The chain couples TRBV20-1 to TRBJ2-3, with TRBD2 matching 10 bases. CDR1 is DFQATT, CDR2 SNEGSKA, per germline (reference sequence). V lost 4 bases to trimming and J lost 2 bases; unmatched junction nucleotides: 21. This CDR3 has 20 residues.

This clonotype has at least ten counts. The rearrangement links TRBV30 to TRBJ2-2; D is possibly TRBD2 (6 bases). Per germline, CDR1 GTSNPN and CDR2 SVGIG (reference sequence). V lost 5 bases, J lost 7 bases, and 14 bases lay in between. The CDR3 is 13 residues long. The CDR3 coding sequence is TGTGCCTGGGCCCCAAGGCGGGACGGGGAGCTGTTTTTT. Its translation: CAWAPRRDGELFF.

This clonotype was seen ten or more times. This chain uses TRBV28 with TRBJ2-1; D gene ambiguous. CDR1 and CDR2 (germline): MDHEN, SYDVKM. V lost 10 bases and J lost 1, with 8 bases in between. This CDR3 is built from 12 residues. CDR3 region: CATTLSYNEQFF. For the CDR3, the DNA is TGTGCCACGACCTTGTCCTACAATGAGCAGTTCTTC.

This clonotype was recorded at least ten times. The V call is TRBV3-1, the J call TRBJ2-6, with 7 bases matching TRBD2. Losses at the gene ends were 1 base for V and 4 bases for J; bases not matched to a gene: 7. CDR1 and CDR2 from the germline V gene are LGHDT and YNNKEL (reference sequence). The CDR3 is made up of 17 amino acids. CDR3 bases: TGTGCCAGCAGCCAAGTCTGGGGGGGTACAGGGGCCAACGTCCTGACTTTC. Translating it yields CASSQVWGGTGANVLTF.

This clonotype has ten or more counts. The chain has TRBV5-1 and TRBJ1-2, with D uncertain. V was shortened by 2 bases and J by 0 bases, with 11 bases between the two germline ends. The CDR3 extends over 15 amino acids. In germline, CDR1 is SGHRS, CDR2 YFSETQ. The CDR3 coding sequence is TGCGCCAGCAGCTTTACCCCGGGGACTAACTATGGCTACACCTTC. Protein: CASSFTPGTNYGYTF.

This clonotype has just a few counts. V is TRBV9 and J is TRBJ1-1; D unclear. CDR3 length equals 12 residues. Trimming stripped 0 bases from V and 7 bases from J, with 7 bases between. Germline values: CDR1 SGDLS, CDR2 YYNGEE. The CDR3 DNA is TGTGCCAGCAGCGTAGTTGGAGGTGAAGCTTTCTTT. Residues: CASSVVGGEAFF. Using reference TRBV9 and TRBJ1-1 for the parts outside the CDR3, the full variable domain is DSGVTQTPKHLITATGQRVTLRCSPRSGDLSVYWYQQSLDQGLQFLIQYYNGEERAKGNILERFSAQQFPDLHSELNLSSLELGDSALYFCASSVVGGEAFFGQGTRLTVV.

Ten or more counts support this clonotype. The rearrangement links TRBV28 to TRBJ1-6; D unclear. V was cut by 8 bases and J by 7 bases, with 9 bases left in between. Per the germline V gene, CDR1 is MDHEN and CDR2 is SYDVKM. The CDR3 is made up of 12 amino acids. CDR3 protein: CASGPGNSPLHF. CDR3 DNA sequence: TGTGCCAGCGGCCCCGGGAATTCACCCCTCCACTTT.